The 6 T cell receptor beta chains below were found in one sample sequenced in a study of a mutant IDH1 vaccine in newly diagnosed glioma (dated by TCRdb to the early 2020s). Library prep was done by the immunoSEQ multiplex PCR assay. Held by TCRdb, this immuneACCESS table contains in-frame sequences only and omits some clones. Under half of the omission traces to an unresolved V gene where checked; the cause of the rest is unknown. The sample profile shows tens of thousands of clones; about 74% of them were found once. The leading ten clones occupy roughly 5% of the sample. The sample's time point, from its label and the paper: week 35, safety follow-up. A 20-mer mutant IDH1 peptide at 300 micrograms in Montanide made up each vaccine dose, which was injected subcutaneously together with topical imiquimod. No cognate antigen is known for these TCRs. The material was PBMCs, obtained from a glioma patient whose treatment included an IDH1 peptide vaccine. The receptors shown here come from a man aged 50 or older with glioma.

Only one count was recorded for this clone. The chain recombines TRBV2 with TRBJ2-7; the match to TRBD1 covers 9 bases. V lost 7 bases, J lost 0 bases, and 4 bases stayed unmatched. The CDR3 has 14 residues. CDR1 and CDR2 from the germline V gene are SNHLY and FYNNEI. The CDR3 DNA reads TGTGCCAGCACCGGGACAGGGAGCTCCTACGAGCAGTACTTC. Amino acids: CASTGTGSSYEQYF.

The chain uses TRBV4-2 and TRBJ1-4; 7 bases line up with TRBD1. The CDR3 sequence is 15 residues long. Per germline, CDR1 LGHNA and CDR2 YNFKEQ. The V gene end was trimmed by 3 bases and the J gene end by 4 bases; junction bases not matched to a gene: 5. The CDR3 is CASSQERGRNEKLFF. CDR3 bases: TGTGCCAGCAGCCAGGAAAGGGGGCGTAATGAAAAACTGTTTTTT.

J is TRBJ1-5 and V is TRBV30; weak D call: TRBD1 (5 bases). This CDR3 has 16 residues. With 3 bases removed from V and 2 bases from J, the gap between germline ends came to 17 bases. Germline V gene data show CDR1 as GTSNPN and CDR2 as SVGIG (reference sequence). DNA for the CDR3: TGTGCCTGGAGCGAGCGGGGCAGGGTGGGCAATCAGCCCCAGCATTTT. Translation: CAWSERGRVGNQPQHF. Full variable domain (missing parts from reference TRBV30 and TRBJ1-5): SQTIHQWPATLVQPVGSPLSLECTVEGTSNPNLYWYRQAAGRGLQLLFYSVGIGQISSEVPQNLSASRPQDRQFILSSKKLLLSDSGFYLCAWSERGRVGNQPQHFGDGTRLSIL.

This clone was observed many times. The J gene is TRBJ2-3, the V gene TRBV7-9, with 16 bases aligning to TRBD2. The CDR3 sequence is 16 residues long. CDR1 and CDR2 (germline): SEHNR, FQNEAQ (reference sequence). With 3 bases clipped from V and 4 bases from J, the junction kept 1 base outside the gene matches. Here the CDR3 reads CASSLGLAGGPDTQYF. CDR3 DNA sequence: TGTGCCAGCAGCTTGGGACTAGCGGGGGGGCCAGATACGCAGTATTTT.

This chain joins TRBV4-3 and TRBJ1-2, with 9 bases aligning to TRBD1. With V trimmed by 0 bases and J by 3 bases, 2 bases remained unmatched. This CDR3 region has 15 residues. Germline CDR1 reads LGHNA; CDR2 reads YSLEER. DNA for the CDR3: TGCGCCAGCAGCCAAGAAGGGACAGGGTACTATGGCTACACCTTC. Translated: CASSQEGTGYYGYTF.

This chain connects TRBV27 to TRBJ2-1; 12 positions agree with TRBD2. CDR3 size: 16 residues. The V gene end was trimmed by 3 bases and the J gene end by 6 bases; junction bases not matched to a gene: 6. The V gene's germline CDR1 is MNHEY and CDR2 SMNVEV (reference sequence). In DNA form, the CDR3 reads TGTGCCAGCAGTTTGCTTCTAGCGGGGGGGCCCAATGAGCAGTTCTTC. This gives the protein CASSLLLAGGPNEQFF.